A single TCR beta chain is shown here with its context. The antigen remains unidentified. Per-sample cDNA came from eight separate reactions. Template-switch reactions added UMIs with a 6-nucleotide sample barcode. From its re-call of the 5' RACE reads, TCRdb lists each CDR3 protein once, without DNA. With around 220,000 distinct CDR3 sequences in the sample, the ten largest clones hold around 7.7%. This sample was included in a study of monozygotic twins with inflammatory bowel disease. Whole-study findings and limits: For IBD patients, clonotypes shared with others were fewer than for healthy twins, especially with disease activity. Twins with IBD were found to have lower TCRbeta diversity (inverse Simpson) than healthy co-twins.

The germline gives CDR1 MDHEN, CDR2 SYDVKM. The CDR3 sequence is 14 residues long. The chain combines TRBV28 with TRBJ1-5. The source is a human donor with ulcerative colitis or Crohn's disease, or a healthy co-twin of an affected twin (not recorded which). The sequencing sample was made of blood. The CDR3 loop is CASSSTDPHQPQHF.